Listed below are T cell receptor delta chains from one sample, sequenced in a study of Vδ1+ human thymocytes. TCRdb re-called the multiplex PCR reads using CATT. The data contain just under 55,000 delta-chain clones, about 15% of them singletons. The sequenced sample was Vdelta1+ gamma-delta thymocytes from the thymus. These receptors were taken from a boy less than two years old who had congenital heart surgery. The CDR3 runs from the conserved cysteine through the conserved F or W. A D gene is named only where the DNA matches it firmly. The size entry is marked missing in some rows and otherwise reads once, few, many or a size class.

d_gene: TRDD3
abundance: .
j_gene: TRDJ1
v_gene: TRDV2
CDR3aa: CACARYWGHRKIF
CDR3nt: TGTGCCTGTGCCCGGTACTGGGGGCATAGAAAAATCTTT

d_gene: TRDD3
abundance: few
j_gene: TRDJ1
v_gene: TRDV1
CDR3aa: CALGELAYVGGIADKLIF
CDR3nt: TGTGCTCTTGGGGAACTAGCCTACGTCGGGGGGATAGCCGATAAACTCATCTTT

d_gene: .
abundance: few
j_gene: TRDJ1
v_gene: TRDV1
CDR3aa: CALGCGIGTPSDKLIF
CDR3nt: TGTGCTCTTGGGTGCGGGATTGGTACTCCCTCCGATAAACTCATCTTT

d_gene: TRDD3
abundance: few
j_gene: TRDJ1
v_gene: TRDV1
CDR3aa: CALGELSVWGIGWGDTDKLIF
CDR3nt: TGTGCTCTTGGGGAACTGAGCGTTTGGGGGATAGGCTGGGGGGACACCGATAAACTCATCTTT

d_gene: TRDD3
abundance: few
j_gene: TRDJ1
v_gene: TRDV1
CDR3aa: CALGEQHWGICEDNDKLIF
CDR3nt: TGTGCTCTTGGGGAACAGCACTGGGGGATATGCGAAGACAACGATAAACTCATCTTT

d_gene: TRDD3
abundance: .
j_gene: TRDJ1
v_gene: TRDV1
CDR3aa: CALGERLPTYWGMMVTDKLIF
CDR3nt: TGTGCTCTTGGGGAACGTCTTCCCACGTACTGGGGGATGATGGTCACCGATAAACTCATCTTT

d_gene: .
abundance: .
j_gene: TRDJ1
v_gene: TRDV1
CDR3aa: CALGGYLGQLLYTDKLIF
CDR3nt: TGTGCTCTTGGGGGTTACCTAGGTCAACTGCTGTACACCGATAAACTCATCTTT

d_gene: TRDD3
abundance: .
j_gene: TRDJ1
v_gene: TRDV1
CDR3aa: CALGEICYSLNTGGFLVKYTDKLIF
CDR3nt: TGTGCTCTTGGGGAAATATGCTATTCCCTCAATACTGGGGGATTCTTGGTGAAGTACACCGATAAACTCATCTTT

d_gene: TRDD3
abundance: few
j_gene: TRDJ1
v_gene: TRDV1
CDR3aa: CALGELPYWGIPTDKLIF
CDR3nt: TGTGCTCTTGGGGAACTCCCGTACTGGGGGATACCTACCGATAAACTCATCTTT

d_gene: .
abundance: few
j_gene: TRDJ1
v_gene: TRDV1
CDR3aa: CALGEPLPALLGQVTDKLIF
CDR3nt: TGTGCTCTTGGGGAACCCCTTCCTGCCTTACTGGGGCAGGTCACCGATAAACTCATCTTT

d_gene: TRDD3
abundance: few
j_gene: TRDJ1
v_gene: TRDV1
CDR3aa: CALGTPLFLPFSLLGGEYTDKLIF
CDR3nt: TGTGCTCTTGGGACACCCTTATTTCTCCCCTTCTCCTTACTGGGGGGGGAGTACACCGATAAACTCATCTTT

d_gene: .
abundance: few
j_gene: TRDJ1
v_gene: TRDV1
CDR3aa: CALGEGVWSGVFFDKLIF
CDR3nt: TGTGCTCTTGGGGAGGGCGTCTGGTCTGGGGTATTTTTTGATAAACTCATCTTT

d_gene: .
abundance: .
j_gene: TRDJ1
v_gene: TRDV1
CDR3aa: CALGPPTRVDPDKLIF
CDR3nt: TGTGCTCTTGGGCCACCTACTAGGGTCGACCCCGATAAACTCATCTTT

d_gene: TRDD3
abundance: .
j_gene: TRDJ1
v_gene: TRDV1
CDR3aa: CALGEGAWGIRNADKLIF
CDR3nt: TGTGCTCTTGGGGAAGGGGCTTGGGGGATACGCAACGCCGATAAACTCATCTTT

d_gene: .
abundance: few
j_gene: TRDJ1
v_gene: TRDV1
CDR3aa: CALGERISWGPYTDKLIF
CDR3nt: TGTGCTCTTGGGGAACGAATAAGCTGGGGACCTTACACCGATAAACTCATCTTT

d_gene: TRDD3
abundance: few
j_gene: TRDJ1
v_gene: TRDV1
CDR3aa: CALGELRRRSVLGDSRTTYTDKLIF
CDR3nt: TGTGCTCTTGGGGAACTAAGGAGACGGTCGGTACTGGGGGATTCCCGGACCACGTACACCGATAAACTCATCTTT

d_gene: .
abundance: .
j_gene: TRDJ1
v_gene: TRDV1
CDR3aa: CALGELVGKTYTDKLIF
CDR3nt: TGTGCTCTTGGGGAACTAGTCGGGAAGACGTACACCGATAAACTCATCTTT

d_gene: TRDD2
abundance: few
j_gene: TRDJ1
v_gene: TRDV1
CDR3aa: CALGRAFLGGKLYTDKLIF
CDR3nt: TGTGCTCTTGGGCGGGCCTTCCTAGGGGGGAAGCTCTACACCGATAAACTCATCTTT

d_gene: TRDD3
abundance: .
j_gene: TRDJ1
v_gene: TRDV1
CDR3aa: CALGELTFWGIPPNTDKLIF
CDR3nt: TGTGCTCTTGGGGAACTAACCTTCTGGGGGATACCACCAAACACCGATAAACTCATCTTT

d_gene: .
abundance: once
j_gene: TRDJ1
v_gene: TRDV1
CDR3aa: CALGELRQGTDKLIF
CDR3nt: TGTGCTCTTGGGGAACTCAGGCAGGGCACCGATAAGCTCATCTTT

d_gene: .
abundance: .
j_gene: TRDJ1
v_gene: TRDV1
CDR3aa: CALGELFFLITDKLIF
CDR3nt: TGTGCTCTTGGGGAACTGTTCTTTTTGATCACCGATAAACTCATCTTT

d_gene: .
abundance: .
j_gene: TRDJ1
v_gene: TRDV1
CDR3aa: CALGEKNNVVDPCHPTDKLIF
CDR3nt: TGTGCTCTTGGGGAAAAAAACAACGTGGTGGACCCATGCCATCCTACCGATAAACTCATCTTT

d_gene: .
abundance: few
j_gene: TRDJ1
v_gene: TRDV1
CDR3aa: CALGERKALRLVGGHSIDKLIF
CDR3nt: TGTGCTCTTGGGGAACGTAAAGCCCTCCGCCTGGTCGGTGGACATTCGATCGATAAACTCATCTTT

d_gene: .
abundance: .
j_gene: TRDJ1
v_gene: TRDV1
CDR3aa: CALGVFIPRSDKLIF
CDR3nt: TGTGCTCTTGGGGTCTTCATTCCTAGAAGCGATAAACTCATCTTT

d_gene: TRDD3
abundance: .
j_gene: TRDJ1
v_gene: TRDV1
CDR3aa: CALGELDVPTVHWGIRYESKLIF
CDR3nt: TGTGCTCTTGGGGAACTAGATGTGCCTACCGTTCACTGGGGGATACGCTACGAATCGAAACTCATCTTT

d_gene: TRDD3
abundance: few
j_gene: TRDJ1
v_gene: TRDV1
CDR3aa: CALGEAVLGDPTDKLIF
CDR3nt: TGTGCTCTTGGGGAAGCAGTACTGGGGGATCCCACCGATAAACTCATCTTT

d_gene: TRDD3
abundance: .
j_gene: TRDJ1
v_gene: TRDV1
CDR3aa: CALGEPPYGDWGIKLIF
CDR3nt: TGTGCTCTTGGGGAACCCCCCTACGGCGACTGGGGGATAAAACTCATCTTT

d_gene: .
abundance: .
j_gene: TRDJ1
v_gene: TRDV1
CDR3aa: CALGRPSRPGGSFTDKLIF
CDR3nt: TGTGCTCTTGGCCGCCCCTCTCGTCCCGGGGGCTCGTTCACCGATAAACTCATCTTT

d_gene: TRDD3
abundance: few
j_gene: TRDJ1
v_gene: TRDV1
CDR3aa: CALGDYTGGYAGYTDKLIF
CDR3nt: TGTGCTCTTGGGGATTATACTGGGGGATACGCTGGATACACCGATAAACTCATCTTT

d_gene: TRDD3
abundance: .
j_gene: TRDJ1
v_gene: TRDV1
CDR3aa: CALGAASNLGESLYTDKLIF
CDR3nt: TGTGCTCTTGGGGCCGCTTCCAACCTGGGGGAATCCTTGTACACCGATAAACTCATCTTT

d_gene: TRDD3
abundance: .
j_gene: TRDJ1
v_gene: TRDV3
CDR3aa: CAFWTTIRGGGYPSSYTDKLIF
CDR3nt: TGTGCCTTTTGGACTACTATCCGGGGTGGGGGATACCCCTCTTCGTACACCGATAAACTCATCTTT

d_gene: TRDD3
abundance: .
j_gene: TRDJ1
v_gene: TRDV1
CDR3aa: CALGERPRLGDILIF
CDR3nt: TGTGCTCTTGGGGAACGGCCTAGGCTGGGGGATATACTCATCTTT

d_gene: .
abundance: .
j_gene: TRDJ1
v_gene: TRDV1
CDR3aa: CALGEPIAYTGRAGGTDKLIF
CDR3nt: TGTGCTCTTGGGGAACCAATAGCCTACACAGGTAGGGCCGGTGGCACCGATAAACTCATCTTT

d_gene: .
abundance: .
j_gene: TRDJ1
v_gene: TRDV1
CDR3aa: CALGVKRRGTGYTDKLIF
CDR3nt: TGTGCTCTTGGGGTCAAGAGGCGTGGGACTGGGTACACCGATAAACTCATCTTT

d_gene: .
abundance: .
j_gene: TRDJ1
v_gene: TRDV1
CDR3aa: CALGEPSLSFMNHKLIF
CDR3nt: TGTGCTCTTGGGGAACCCTCTCTCTCGTTCATGAACCATAAACTCATCTTT

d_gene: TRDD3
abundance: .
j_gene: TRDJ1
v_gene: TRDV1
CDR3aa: CALGARHIRTGGQYTDKLIF
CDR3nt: TGTGCTCTTGGGGCACGTCATATACGTACTGGGGGACAATACACCGATAAACTCATCTTT

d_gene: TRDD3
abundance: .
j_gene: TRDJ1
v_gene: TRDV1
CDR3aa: CALGEPTTPGGYEGTDKLIF
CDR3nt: TGTGCTCTTGGGGAACCGACTACGCCAGGGGGATACGAGGGCACCGATAAACTCATCTTT

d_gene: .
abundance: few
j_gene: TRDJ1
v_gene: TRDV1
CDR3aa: CALGPPALRDGDYTDKLIF
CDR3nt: TGTGCTCTTGGGCCGCCAGCCCTAAGAGACGGGGACTACACCGATAAACTCATCTTT

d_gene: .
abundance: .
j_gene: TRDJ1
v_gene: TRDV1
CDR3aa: CALGEPSSLGNCHTDKLIF
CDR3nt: TGTGCTCTTGGGGAACCTTCCTCACTGGGGAATTGCCACACCGATAAACTCATCTTT

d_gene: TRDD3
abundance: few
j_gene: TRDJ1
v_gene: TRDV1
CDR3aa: CALGEGGPEPFAGGYASYTDKLIF
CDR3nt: TGTGCTCTTGGGGAAGGGGGCCCTGAACCCTTTGCTGGGGGATACGCATCGTACACCGATAAACTCATCTTT

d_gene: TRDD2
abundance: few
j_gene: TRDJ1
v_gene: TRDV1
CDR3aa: CALGDTFLRTEGLLGTSYTDKLIF
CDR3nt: TGTGCTCTTGGGGACACCTTCCTACGAACGGAAGGTTTACTGGGGACCTCGTACACCGATAAACTCATCTTT

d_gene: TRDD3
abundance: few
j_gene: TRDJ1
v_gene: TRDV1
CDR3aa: CALGELAFPRGYPYTDKLIF
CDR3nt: TGTGCTCTTGGGGAACTCGCCTTCCCTCGGGGATACCCGTACACCGATAAACTCATCTTT

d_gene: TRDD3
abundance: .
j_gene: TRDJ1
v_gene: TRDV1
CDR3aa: CALGESSTGGYTDKLIF
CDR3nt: TGTGCTCTTGGGGAATCCTCTACTGGGGGGTACACCGATAAACTCATCTTT

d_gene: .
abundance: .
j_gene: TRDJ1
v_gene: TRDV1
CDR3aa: CALGEGSYDKLIF
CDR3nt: TGTGCTCTTGGGGAAGGGTCCTACGATAAACTCATCTTT

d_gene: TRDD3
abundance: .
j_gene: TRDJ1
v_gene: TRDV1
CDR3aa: CALGECPTRLLGDTTDKLIF
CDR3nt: TGTGCTCTTGGGGAATGTCCTACGCGGTTACTGGGGGATACCACCGATAAACTCATCTTT

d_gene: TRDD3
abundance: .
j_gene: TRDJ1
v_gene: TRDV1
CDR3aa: CALGDFTGGYSKTDKLIF
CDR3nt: TGTGCTCTTGGGGACTTTACTGGGGGATACTCTAAGACCGATAAACTCATCTTT

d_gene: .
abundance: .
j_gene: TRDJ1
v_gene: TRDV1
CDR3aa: CALGALPRLVLGASVHTDKLIF
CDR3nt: TGTGCTCTTGGGGCCCTTCCTCGCCTCGTACTGGGGGCCTCCGTCCACACCGATAAACTCATCTTT

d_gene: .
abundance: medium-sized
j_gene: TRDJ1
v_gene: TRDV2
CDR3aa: CACDQSTDKLIF
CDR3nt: TGTGCCTGTGACCAGAGCACCGATAAACTCATCTTT

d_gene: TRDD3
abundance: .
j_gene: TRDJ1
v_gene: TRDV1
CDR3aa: CALGEPLWGILKDTDKLIF
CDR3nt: TGTGCTCTTGGGGAACCTCTTTGGGGGATACTGAAGGACACCGATAAACTCATCTTT

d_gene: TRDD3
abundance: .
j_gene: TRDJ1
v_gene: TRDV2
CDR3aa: CACDPALYWGIRTDKLIF
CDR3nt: TGTGCCTGTGACCCGGCCCTATACTGGGGGATAAGAACCGATAAACTCATCTTT

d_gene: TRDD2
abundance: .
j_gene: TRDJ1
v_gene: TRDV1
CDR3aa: CALSGGTSYPLGTTDKLIF
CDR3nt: TGTGCTCTTTCGGGGGGCACTTCCTACCCGCTGGGGACTACCGATAAACTCATCTTT

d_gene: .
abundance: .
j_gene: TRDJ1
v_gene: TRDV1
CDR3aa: CALGGRLPHITDKLIF
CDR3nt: TGTGCTCTTGGGGGTCGGCTCCCCCATATCACCGATAAACTCATCTTT

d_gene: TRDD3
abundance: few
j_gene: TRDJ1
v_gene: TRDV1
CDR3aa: CALGETTFLQLGLGDTRRFDDKLIF
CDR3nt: TGTGCTCTTGGGGAAACAACCTTCCTACAGTTGGGTCTGGGGGATACGCGAAGGTTCGACGATAAACTCATCTTT

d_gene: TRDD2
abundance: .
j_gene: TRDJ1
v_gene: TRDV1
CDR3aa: CALGGGPSYLPFFLGKLIF
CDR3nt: TGTGCTCTTGGGGGGGGCCCTTCCTACCTTCCCTTCTTTCTCGGTAAACTCATCTTT